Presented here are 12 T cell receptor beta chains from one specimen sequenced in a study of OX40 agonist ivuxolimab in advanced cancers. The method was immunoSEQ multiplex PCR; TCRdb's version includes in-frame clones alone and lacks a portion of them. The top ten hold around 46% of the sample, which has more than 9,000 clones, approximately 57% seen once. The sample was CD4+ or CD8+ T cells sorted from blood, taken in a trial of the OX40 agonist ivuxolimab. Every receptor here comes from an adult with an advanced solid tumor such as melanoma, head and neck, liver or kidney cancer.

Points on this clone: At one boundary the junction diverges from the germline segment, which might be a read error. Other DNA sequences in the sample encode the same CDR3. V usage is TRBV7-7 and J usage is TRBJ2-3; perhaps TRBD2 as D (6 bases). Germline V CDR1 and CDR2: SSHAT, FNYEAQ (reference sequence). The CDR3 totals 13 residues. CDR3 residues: CASSTGGTDTQYF. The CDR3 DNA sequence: TGTGCTAGCAGTACGGGGGGCACAGATACGCAGTATTTT.

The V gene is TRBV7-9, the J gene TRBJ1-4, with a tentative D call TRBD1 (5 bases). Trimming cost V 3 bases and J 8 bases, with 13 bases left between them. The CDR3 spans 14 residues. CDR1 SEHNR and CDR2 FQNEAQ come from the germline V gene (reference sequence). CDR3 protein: CASSFQGAGEKLFF. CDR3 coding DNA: TGTGCCAGCAGCTTCCAAGGGGCAGGAGAAAAACTGTTTTTT.

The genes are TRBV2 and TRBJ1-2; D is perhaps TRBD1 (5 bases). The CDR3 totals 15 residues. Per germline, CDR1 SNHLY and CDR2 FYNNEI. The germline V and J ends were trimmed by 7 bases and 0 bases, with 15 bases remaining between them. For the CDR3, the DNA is TGTGCCAGCAACCTCCTCACAGGAGCTAACTATGGCTACACCTTC. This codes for CASNLLTGANYGYTF.

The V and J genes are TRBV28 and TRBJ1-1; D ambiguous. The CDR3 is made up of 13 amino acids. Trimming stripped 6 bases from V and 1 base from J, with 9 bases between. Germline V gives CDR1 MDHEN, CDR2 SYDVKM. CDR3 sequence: CASSPGPNTEAFF. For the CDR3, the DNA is TGTGCCAGCAGCCCCGGACCGAACACTGAAGCTTTCTTT.

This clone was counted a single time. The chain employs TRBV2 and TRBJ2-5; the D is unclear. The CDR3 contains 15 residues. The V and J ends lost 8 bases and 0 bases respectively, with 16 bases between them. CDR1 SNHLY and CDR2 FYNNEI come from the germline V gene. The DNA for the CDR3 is TGTGCCAGCTCAGACCGCGTAGGGTACCAAGAGACCCAGTACTTC. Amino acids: CASSDRVGYQETQYF.

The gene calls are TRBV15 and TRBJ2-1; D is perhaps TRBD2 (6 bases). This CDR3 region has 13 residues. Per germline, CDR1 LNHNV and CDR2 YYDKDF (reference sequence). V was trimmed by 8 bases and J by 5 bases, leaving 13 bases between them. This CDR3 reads CATGTRLDNEQFF. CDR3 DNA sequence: TGTGCCACCGGGACTCGACTCGACAATGAGCAGTTCTTC.

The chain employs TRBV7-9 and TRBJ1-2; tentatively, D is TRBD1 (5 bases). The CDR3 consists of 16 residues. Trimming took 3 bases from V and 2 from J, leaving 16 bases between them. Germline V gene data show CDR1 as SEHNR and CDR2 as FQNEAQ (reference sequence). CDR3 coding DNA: TGTGCCAGCAGCTTTTCTCGGGGGGAGAGGAACTATGGCTACACCTTC. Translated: CASSFSRGERNYGYTF.

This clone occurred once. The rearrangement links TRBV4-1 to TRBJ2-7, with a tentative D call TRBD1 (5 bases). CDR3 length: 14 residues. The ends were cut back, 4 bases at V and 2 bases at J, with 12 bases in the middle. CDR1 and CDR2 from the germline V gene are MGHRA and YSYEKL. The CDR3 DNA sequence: TGCGCCAGCAGCCTCGACAGATCCACCTACGAGCAGTACTTC. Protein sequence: CASSLDRSTYEQYF.

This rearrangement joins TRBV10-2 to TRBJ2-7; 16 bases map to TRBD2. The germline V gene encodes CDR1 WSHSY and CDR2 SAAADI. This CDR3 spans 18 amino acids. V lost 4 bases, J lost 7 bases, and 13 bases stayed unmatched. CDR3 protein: CASSAAGGTSGRAGEQYF. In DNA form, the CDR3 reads TGCGCCAGCAGTGCCGCAGGAGGGACTAGCGGGAGGGCGGGGGAGCAGTACTTC.

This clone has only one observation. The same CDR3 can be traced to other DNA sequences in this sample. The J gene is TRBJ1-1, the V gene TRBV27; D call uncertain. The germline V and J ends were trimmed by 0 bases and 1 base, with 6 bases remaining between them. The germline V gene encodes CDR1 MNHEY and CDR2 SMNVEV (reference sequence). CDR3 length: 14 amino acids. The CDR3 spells CASSLSGGNTEAFF. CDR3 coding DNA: TGTGCCAGCAGTTTATCTGGAGGGAACACTGAAGCTTTCTTT.

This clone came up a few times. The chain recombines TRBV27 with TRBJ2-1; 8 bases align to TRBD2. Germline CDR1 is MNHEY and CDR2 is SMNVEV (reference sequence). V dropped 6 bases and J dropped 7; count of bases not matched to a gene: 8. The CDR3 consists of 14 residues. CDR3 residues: CASSPLAGLNEQFF. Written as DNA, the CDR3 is TGTGCCAGCAGCCCCTTAGCGGGATTAAATGAGCAGTTCTTC.

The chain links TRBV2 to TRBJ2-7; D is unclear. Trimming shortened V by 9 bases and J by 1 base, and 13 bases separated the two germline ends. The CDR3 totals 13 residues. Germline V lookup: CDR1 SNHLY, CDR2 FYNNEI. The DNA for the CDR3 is TGTGCCAGTAACTTCAACCCTTCCTACGAGCAGTACTTC. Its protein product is CASNFNPSYEQYF.